This TCR beta chain derives from a study of OX40 agonist ivuxolimab in advanced cancers. Describing the broader study: The costimulatory receptor OX40 (CD134) was targeted by ivuxolimab, a fully human IgG2 agonistic monoclonal antibody. Patients were allowed to have had prior anti-PD-1, anti-PD-L1 or anti-CTLA-4 therapy, and roughly 40% of the dose-escalation patients had been treated with checkpoint inhibitors. The paper covers the monotherapy dose-escalation part of the phase I ivuxolimab trial, which included N ≈ 50 patients. The dose-escalation cohort was 82.7% male with a mean age of roughly 62 years, ranging from 23 to 79. Of the roughly 50 dose-escalation patients, hepatocellular carcinoma was present in around 20, melanoma in approximately 15, renal cell carcinoma in 9 and head and neck cancer in 9. Three dose-escalation patients achieved partial responses, one with hepatocellular carcinoma and two with cutaneous melanoma. The point of sequencing TCRbeta in the periphery was to test whether ivuxolimab changed TCR sequence diversity and drove clonal T-cell expansion. Intravenous ivuxolimab was administered to patients every 2 weeks at six dose levels: 0.01, 0.1, 0.3, 1.5, 3 and 10 mg/kg. Beyond this particular receptor, the publication reports: After ivuxolimab, more expanded clones were found on average in CD8+ T cells than in CD4+ T cells. Partial responders in the 0.1-3.0 mg/kg groups had among the lowest normalized peripheral clonal expansion, especially among CD8+ T cells. Low levels of normalized T-cell clonal expansion were also shown by some nonresponding patients. At doses from 0.1 to 3.0 mg/kg, clonal expansion was seen in both CD4+ and CD8+ blood T cells between baseline and week 6. Antigen specificity was not determined for the clonally expanded peripheral T cells.

Regarding this clone: Its antigen has not been determined. Per-nucleotide qualities are absent, and no much larger clonotype sits a single base away.

To sequence the TCRbeta CDR3 region, genomic DNA was isolated from the sorted cells. The immunoSEQ Assay was used to sequence the TCRbeta CDR3 regions. The table comes from immuneACCESS by way of TCRdb, which keeps in-frame sequences with V and J called. Part of the clones is missing from these tables; in studies checked, under half for an unresolved V gene and the rest for unknown reasons. The sample records tens of thousands of clones, approximately 89% of which are singletons. The top ten clones comprise 0.3% to 0.45% of the sample. V is trimmed back by 7 bases and J by 4 bases, and the junction contains 7 bases that no gene match accounts for. From the cysteine through the phenylalanine, the CDR3 covers 15 amino acids. Kept here is only the CDR3 DNA, which spans 45 bases and is read in frame from base 1. Taken from the germline V gene, the CDR1 and CDR2 loops are MNHEY and SVGAGI. The trial excluded patients who had a history of autoimmune disease or were on systemic immunosuppression. In every dose cohort, peripheral blood was drawn for TCR sequencing at baseline, cycle 4 day 1, and cycle 7 day 1. Samples came from an open-label, multicenter, first-in-human phase I dose-escalation trial of ivuxolimab. Adults with locally advanced or metastatic melanoma, renal cell carcinoma, hepatocellular carcinoma or head and neck squamous cell carcinoma were enrolled in the trial. Before TCR sequencing, CD4+ T cells and CD8+ T cells were sorted from peripheral blood as separate populations.

The material was CD4+ or CD8+ T cells sorted from blood, obtained in a trial of the OX40 agonist ivuxolimab. The TCR was taken from an adult with an advanced solid tumor such as melanoma, head and neck, liver or kidney cancer. The V gene is TRBV6-5 and the J gene is TRBJ2-7; a stretch of 13 junction bases matches TRBD2. CDR3 loop: CASIRRTSGSYEQYF. The DNA is as follows: TGTGCCAGCATACGTAGGACTAGCGGGAGTTACGAGCAGTACTTC.